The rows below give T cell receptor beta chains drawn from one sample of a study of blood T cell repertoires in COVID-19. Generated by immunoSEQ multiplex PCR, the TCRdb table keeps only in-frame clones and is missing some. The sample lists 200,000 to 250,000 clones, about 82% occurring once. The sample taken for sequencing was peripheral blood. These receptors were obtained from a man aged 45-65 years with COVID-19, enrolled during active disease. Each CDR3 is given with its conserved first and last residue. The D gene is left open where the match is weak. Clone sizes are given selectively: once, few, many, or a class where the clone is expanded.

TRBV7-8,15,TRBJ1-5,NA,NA,CASSLAAILNQPQHF,TGTGCCAGCAGCTTAGCCGCCATACTCAATCAGCCCCAGCATTTT
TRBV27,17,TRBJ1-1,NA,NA,CASSPSRPPRVLTEAFF,TGTGCCAGCAGTCCATCGAGGCCCCCACGGGTACTAACTGAAGCTTTCTTT
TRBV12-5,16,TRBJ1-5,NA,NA,CASGPPRGALGQPQHF,TGTGCTAGTGGGCCTCCGCGCGGGGCTTTGGGTCAGCCCCAGCATTTT
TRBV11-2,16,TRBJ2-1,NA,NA,CASSPAQGSSPNEQFF,TGTGCCAGCAGCCCTGCCCAGGGCTCCTCCCCAAATGAGCAGTTCTTC
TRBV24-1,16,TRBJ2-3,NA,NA,CATSAAVGGGQDTQYF,TGTGCCACCAGTGCCGCGGTTGGGGGGGGCCAAGATACGCAGTATTTT
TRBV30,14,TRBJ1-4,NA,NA,CAWSFWTLGEKLFF,TGTGCCTGGAGTTTTTGGACATTGGGTGAAAAACTGTTTTTT
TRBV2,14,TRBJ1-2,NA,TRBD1,CAGAKTGGYYGYTF,TGTGCCGGGGCCAAAACAGGGGGATACTATGGCTACACCTTC
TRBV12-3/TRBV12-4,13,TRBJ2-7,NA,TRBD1,CASSRTGSLGQYF,TGTGCCAGCAGTCGGACAGGTTCCCTCGGGCAGTACTTC
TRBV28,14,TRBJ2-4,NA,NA,CASGPIRGKNIQYF,TGTGCCAGCGGGCCCATTAGGGGCAAAAACATTCAGTACTTC
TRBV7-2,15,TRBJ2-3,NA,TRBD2,CASSPRRGTTDTQYF,TGTGCCAGCAGCCCGAGGCGGGGGACCACAGATACGCAGTATTTT
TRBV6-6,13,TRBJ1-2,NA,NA,CASSKGPDYGYTF,TGTGCCAGCAGTAAGGGGCCCGACTATGGCTACACCTTC
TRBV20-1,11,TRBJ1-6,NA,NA,CSAPGVSPLHF,TGCAGTGCTCCAGGGGTTTCACCCCTCCACTTT
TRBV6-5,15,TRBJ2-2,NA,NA,CASSYEGTNTGELFF,TGTGCCAGCAGTTATGAGGGGACAAACACCGGGGAGCTGTTTTTT
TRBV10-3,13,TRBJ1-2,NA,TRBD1,CAITEGAGYGYTF,TGTGCCATCACCGAGGGGGCTGGCTATGGCTACACCTTC
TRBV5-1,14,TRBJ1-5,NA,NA,CASSLSQGDQPQHF,TGCGCCAGCAGCTTGAGTCAGGGCGATCAGCCCCAGCATTTT
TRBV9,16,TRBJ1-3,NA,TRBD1,CASSVGGTASGNTIYF,TGTGCCAGCAGCGTAGGGGGGACAGCCTCTGGAAACACCATATATTTT
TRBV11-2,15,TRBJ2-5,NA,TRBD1,CASSTRDRGQETQYF,TGTGCCAGCAGCACCAGGGACAGGGGCCAAGAGACCCAGTACTTC
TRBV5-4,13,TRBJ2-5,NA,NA,CASSLEQQETQYF,TGTGCCAGCAGCTTGGAACAGCAAGAGACCCAGTACTTC
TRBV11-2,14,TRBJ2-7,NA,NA,CASSLVGGDYEQYF,TGTGCCAGCAGCTTAGTGGGGGGAGACTACGAGCAGTACTTC
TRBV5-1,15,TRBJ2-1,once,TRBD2,CASSSKRGGMHEQFF,TGCGCCAGCAGCTCCAAGCGGGGGGGCATGCATGAGCAGTTCTTC
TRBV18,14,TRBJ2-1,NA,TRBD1,CASSGQETYNEQFF,TGTGCCAGCTCCGGACAGGAAACCTACAATGAGCAGTTCTTC
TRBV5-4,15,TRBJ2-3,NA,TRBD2,CASSPRGGHTDTQYF,TGTGCCAGCAGCCCGCGGGGGGGCCATACAGATACGCAGTATTTT
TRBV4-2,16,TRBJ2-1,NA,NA,CASSQDSSPTYNEQFF,TGTGCCAGCAGCCAAGATAGCAGCCCAACCTACAATGAGCAGTTCTTC
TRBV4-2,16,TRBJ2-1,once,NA,CASSRTGGVSYNEQFF,TGTGCCAGCAGCCGAACTGGCGGGGTGTCCTACAATGAGCAGTTCTTC
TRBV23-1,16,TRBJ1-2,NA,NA,CASSQGRRKRDYGYTF,TGCGCCAGCAGTCAGGGGAGACGGAAGCGCGACTATGGCTACACCTTC
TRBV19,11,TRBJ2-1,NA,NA,CASSTFNEQFF,TGTGCCAGTAGTACCTTCAATGAGCAGTTCTTC
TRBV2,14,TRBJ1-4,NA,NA,CASSVRRGNEKLFF,TGTGCCAGCAGTGTCCGACGGGGGAATGAAAAACTGTTTTTT
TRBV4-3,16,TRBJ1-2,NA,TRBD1,CASSQDSQGANYGYTF,TGCGCCAGCAGCCAAGACAGTCAGGGGGCCAACTATGGCTACACCTTC
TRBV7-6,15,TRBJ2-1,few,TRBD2,CASSPGTSVYNEQFF,TGTGCCAGCAGCCCCGGGACTAGCGTCTACAATGAGCAGTTCTTC
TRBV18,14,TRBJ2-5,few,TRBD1,CASSPGQGAETQYF,TGTGCCAGCTCACCCGGACAGGGTGCGGAGACCCAGTACTTC
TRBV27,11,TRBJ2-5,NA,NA,CAIHSGETQYF,TGTGCCATTCACTCCGGAGAGACCCAGTACTTC
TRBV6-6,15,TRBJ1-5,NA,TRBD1,CASSRSGGSNQPQHF,TGTGCCAGCAGTCGATCAGGGGGCAGCAATCAGCCCCAGCATTTT
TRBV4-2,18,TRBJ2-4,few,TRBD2,CASSQEQRGASAKNIQYF,TGTGCCAGCAGCCAAGAACAGCGGGGGGCCTCAGCCAAAAACATTCAGTACTTC
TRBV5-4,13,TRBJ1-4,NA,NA,CASSSAANEKLFF,TGTGCCAGCAGCTCGGCGGCTAATGAAAAACTGTTTTTT
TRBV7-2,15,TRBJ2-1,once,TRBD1,CASSEMGQSHNEQFF,TGTGCCAGCAGCGAAATGGGACAGTCCCACAATGAGCAGTTCTTC
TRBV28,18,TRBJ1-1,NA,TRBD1,CASSRALWTGDADTEAFF,TGTGCCAGCAGCCGAGCGCTTTGGACAGGGGACGCTGACACTGAAGCTTTCTTT
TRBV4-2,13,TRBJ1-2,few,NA,CASSRGSDYGYTF,TGTGCCAGCTCACGGGGTTCGGACTATGGCTACACCTTC
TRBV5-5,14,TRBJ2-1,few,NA,CASSLETRSNEQFF,TGTGCCAGCAGCTTGGAGACTAGGAGCAATGAGCAGTTCTTC
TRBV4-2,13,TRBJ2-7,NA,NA,CASRPDDSYEQYF,TGTGCCAGCAGACCAGACGACAGCTACGAGCAGTACTTC
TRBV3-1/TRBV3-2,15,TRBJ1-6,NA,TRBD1,CASSQPGQINSPLHF,TGTGCCAGCAGCCAACCGGGACAGATTAATTCACCCCTCCACTTT